Following are 21 T cell receptor beta chains from one sample sequenced in a study of coeliac disease. Here immunoSEQ multiplex PCR was the method, and the copy in TCRdb shows in-frame clones only, minus some. Of 2,500 to 3,000 clones in the sample, around 65% were seen once. Sequencing was performed on lamina propria lymphocytes from the gut. The receptors were gathered from a woman between 65 and 79 years old with celiac disease on a gluten-free diet.

The chain combines TRBV9 with TRBJ1-1; maybe TRBD1 (5 bases). CDR1 is SGDLS and CDR2 is YYNGEE in the germline V gene. There are 14 residues in the CDR3. V was pared by 4 bases and J by 2 bases, with 12 bases between. The CDR3 DNA follows: TGTGCCAGCAGCCTGCGACAGATTAACACTGAAGCTTTCTTT. Translation gives CASSLRQINTEAFF.

This clone has only one observation. The chain uses TRBV6-6 and TRBJ1-2; no clear D gene. With 2 bases removed from V and 4 bases from J, the gap between germline ends came to 5 bases. This CDR3 region has 12 residues. The V gene's germline CDR1 is MNHNY and CDR2 SVGAGI (reference sequence). CDR3 DNA sequence: TGTGCCAGCAGTTACGGGCTCTATGGCTACACCTTC. Translating gives CASSYGLYGYTF.

V is TRBV15 and J is TRBJ2-3; the D gene is possibly TRBD2 (6 bases). CDR1 and CDR2 (germline): LNHNV, YYDKDF (reference sequence). V was cut by 1 base and J by 2 bases, with 10 bases left in between. The CDR3 is 15 residues long. CDR3 loop: CATSRGERVTDTQYF. CDR3 nucleotide sequence: TGTGCCACCAGCAGAGGCGAGCGGGTCACAGATACGCAGTATTTT.

V is TRBV27 and J is TRBJ2-7; weak D call: TRBD1 (6 bases). Trimming took 6 bases from V and 7 from J, leaving 13 bases between them. This CDR3 comprises 12 residues. CDR1 MNHEY and CDR2 SMNVEV come from the germline V gene (reference sequence). The CDR3 nucleotides read TGTGCCAGCAGCGACAGGTTCGGGGAGCAGTACGTC. This encodes CASSDRFGEQYV.

The V call is TRBV6-5, the J call TRBJ2-1; 9 nucleotides match TRBD1. The CDR3 is made up of 15 amino acids. The J segment lost 8 bases and the V segment lost 1 base, leaving 6 bases of the junction unmatched. Germline CDR1 is MNHEY and CDR2 is SVGAGI. Here the CDR3 DNA reads TGTGCCAGCAGTTACTTACAGGGGGCCGGGGATGAGCAGTTCTTC. Residues: CASSYLQGAGDEQFF.

The rearrangement links TRBV2 to TRBJ1-4; possible D gene TRBD1, 5 bases. The CDR3 covers 15 residues. Trimming stripped 4 bases from V and 0 bases from J, with 9 bases between. Germline CDR1 reads SNHLY; CDR2 reads FYNNEI. In DNA, the CDR3 is TGTGCCAGCAGTGTCTCACAGGCAACTAATGAAAAACTGTTTTTT. Amino acids: CASSVSQATNEKLFF.

The chain couples TRBV7-2 to TRBJ2-1; 9 bases align to TRBD2. The germline gives CDR1 SGHTA, CDR2 FQGNSA. V was clipped by 1 base and J by 4 bases; unmatched bases: 2. The CDR3 runs to 15 residues. The CDR3 is CASSLGLAGYNEQFF. CDR3 in DNA: TGTGCCAGCAGCTTAGGCCTAGCGGGGTACAATGAGCAGTTCTTC.

This clone is labeled as medium-sized. V and J are TRBV10-3 and TRBJ2-2, with TRBD2 matching over 8 bases. J lost 5 bases, V lost 0 bases, and 20 bases had no gene match. This CDR3 is 21 amino acids long. Germline loops: CDR1 ENHRY, CDR2 SYGVKD. The CDR3 is CAISESPVAGQGIEWTGELFF. DNA of the CDR3: TGTGCCATCAGTGAGTCGCCGGTAGCGGGACAAGGGATTGAGTGGACCGGGGAGCTGTTTTTT.

V usage is TRBV20-1 and J usage is TRBJ2-5; D is ambiguous. This CDR3 spans 11 amino acids. Trimming pared 2 bases from V and 4 bases from J, leaving 5 bases between. Germline V CDR1 and CDR2: DFQATT, SNEGSKA (reference sequence). CDR3 in amino acids: CSARLLETQYF. The CDR3 nucleotides read TGCAGTGCTAGATTACTAGAGACCCAGTACTTC.

The chain links TRBV2 to TRBJ2-7; the match to TRBD1 covers 8 bases. The CDR3 consists of 14 residues. With 4 bases clipped from V and 4 bases from J, the junction kept 6 bases outside the gene matches. Germline V gene sequence: CDR1 SNHLY, CDR2 FYNNEI. The CDR3 spells CASSGTGGVYEQYF. CDR3 DNA sequence: TGTGCCAGCAGTGGCACAGGGGGAGTTTACGAGCAGTACTTC.

About this clone: Relative to the germline gene, one junction end is altered; a read error may explain this. Other DNA sequences within the sample encode an identical CDR3. The rearrangement uses TRBV27 and TRBJ1-4; 7 positions match TRBD1. Germline-derived CDR1 and CDR2 are MNHEY and SMNVEV (reference sequence). The CDR3 totals 14 residues. The CDR3 sequence: CASSWGTANEKLFF. Here the CDR3 DNA reads TGTGCCAGCAGTTGGGGGACAGCTAATGAAAAACTATTTTTT.

This sequence joins TRBV28 and TRBJ2-5, with D possibly being TRBD1 (6 bases). The germline CDR1 and CDR2 sequences are MDHEN and SYDVKM. The CDR3 extends over 13 amino acids. V was trimmed by 6 bases and J by 5 bases, leaving 13 bases between them. The CDR3 region has the DNA TGTGCCAGCAGGGCCAGGGGATCGGAGACCCAGTACTTC. This translates into CASRARGSETQYF. The whole variable domain, remainder taken from reference TRBV28 and TRBJ2-5, is DVKVTQSSRYLVKRTGEKVFLECVQDMDHENMFWYRQDPGLGLRLIYFSYDVKMKEKGDIPEGYSVSREKKERFSLILESASTNQTSMYLCASRARGSETQYFGPGTRLLVL.

The rearrangement uses TRBV2 and TRBJ2-2, with a weak D call TRBD2 (6 bases). CDR1 and CDR2 (germline): SNHLY, FYNNEI. The V end lost 3 bases, the J end lost 3 bases, and 11 bases lay between the germline ends. This CDR3 is built from 15 residues. CDR3 coding DNA: TGTGCCAGCAGTGACGAGAGGAGGGACACCGGGGAGCTGTTTTTT. This encodes CASSDERRDTGELFF.

This clone was detected only a few times. The chain is built from TRBV6-5 and TRBJ2-7, with D perhaps TRBD2 (6 bases). The V gene lost 4 bases and the J gene lost 5 bases, with 12 bases spanning the gap. CDR3 length: 13 residues. CDR1 MNHEY and CDR2 SVGAGI come from the germline V gene. The CDR3 protein is CASSFAGSNEQYV. CDR3 nucleotide sequence: TGTGCCAGCAGTTTCGCGGGGAGTAACGAGCAGTACGTC.

The gene calls are TRBV27 and TRBJ2-3; 11 nucleotides match TRBD2. The CDR3 length is 15 residues. The germline gives CDR1 MNHEY, CDR2 SMNVEV (reference sequence). V shed 2 bases and J 4 bases; nucleotides not matched to a gene: 2. CDR3 nucleotides: TGTGCCAGCAGTTTAATAGCGGGGGGGGCAGATACGCAGTATTTT. Translation: CASSLIAGGADTQYF.

Only a few counts were recorded for this clone. The chain has TRBV6-1 and TRBJ2-7; 8 nucleotides align to TRBD1. Germline loops: CDR1 MNHNS, CDR2 SASEGT. J was trimmed by 6 bases and V by 2 bases; bases with no gene match: 12. The CDR3 consists of 16 residues. The CDR3 protein is CASSEHPGTGFSEQYV. The CDR3 DNA follows: TGTGCCAGCAGTGAACACCCGGGGACAGGTTTCAGCGAGCAGTACGTC.

This rearrangement joins TRBV29-1 to TRBJ2-7; the D gene is possibly TRBD1 (5 bases). Germline V gives CDR1 SQVTM, CDR2 ANQGSEA. The CDR3 length is 11 residues. Trimming pared 6 bases from V and 2 bases from J, leaving 8 bases between. CDR3 protein: CSVQGAYEQYF. CDR3 nucleotides: TGCAGCGTCCAGGGCGCCTACGAGCAGTACTTC.

The chain has TRBV7-2 and TRBJ2-3, with 11 bases that match TRBD2. With 5 bases clipped from V and 5 bases from J, the junction kept 9 bases outside the gene matches. CDR3 length: 16 residues. In germline, CDR1 is SGHTA, CDR2 FQGNSA. CDR3 coding DNA: TGTGCCAGCAGCCCCTTGGGGCTAGCGGGGGGAGATACGCAGTATTTT. Translating it yields CASSPLGLAGGDTQYF.

This sequence joins TRBV14 and TRBJ2-1; 11 nucleotides line up with TRBD2. The V segment lost 4 bases and the J segment 12 bases; nucleotides outside the gene matches: 8. The CDR3 runs to 14 residues. Germline V gives CDR1 SGHDN, CDR2 FVKESK. CDR3 DNA: TGTGCCAGCAGCCCTGGACTAGCGGGCCTACGGCAGTTCTTC. It yields the protein CASSPGLAGLRQFF.

This sequence joins TRBV30 and TRBJ2-2; TRBD2 is a possible D gene (5 bases). This CDR3 spans 16 amino acids. Looked up from germline, CDR1 is GTSNPN and CDR2 is SVGIG (reference sequence). Trimming pared 0 bases from V and 4 bases from J, leaving 15 bases between. Written as DNA, the CDR3 is TGTGCCTGGAGTGTCCCTCTCGGCGCGGGCACCGGGGAGCTGTTTTTT. The encoded protein is CAWSVPLGAGTGELFF.

This rearrangement joins TRBV11-3 to TRBJ1-4, with D perhaps TRBD1 (5 bases). V lost 2 bases and J 8 bases, leaving 12 bases between the germline ends. Germline CDR1 and CDR2: SGHNT and YENEEA. The CDR3 extends over 14 amino acids. The CDR3 is CASSLSAGREKLFF. CDR3 coding DNA: TGTGCCAGCAGCTTATCGGCAGGGAGGGAAAAACTGTTTTTT.